This TCR beta chain was profiled in a study of blood T cell repertoires in COVID-19. Looking at the study overall: Some COVID-19 samples were acute and others convalescent; all came from the United States, Italy and Spain. T cells, B-cell-depleted T cells, or PBMCs supplied cDNA or gDNA.

Per the original methods: By means of reference gene primer amplification, nucleated cell counts were estimated. The table came from immunoSEQ multiplex PCR; TCRdb's copy has only in-frame clones and leaves some out. V, J and clone size derive from that table, while D and trimming were established from the DNA sequence. The sample has about 120,000 clones, about 85% seen once. This CDR3 has 12 residues. CDR1 is LNHDA, CDR2 SQIVND, per germline (reference sequence). The V gene lost 3 bases and the J gene lost 4 bases, with 4 bases spanning the gap. This sequence originates from a human donor in a cohort sampled during active COVID-19. Material: peripheral blood. The rearrangement uses TRBV19 and TRBJ1-5; D not resolved. CDR3 region: CASSIPNQPQHF. The CDR3 DNA reads as TGTGCCAGTAGTATTCCTAATCAGCCCCAGCATTTT.